The 15 T cell receptor beta chains reported below all come from one sample, sequenced in a study of identical twins. One entry per CDR3 protein, called by TCRdb with MiXCR from the 5' RACE reads. The table lists 1.5 million or so distinct CDR3 sequences, 32% of them singletons. Sample: cord blood. The source is a newborn girl in good health.

This clonotype was seen a handful of times. The CDR3 sequence: CSARDPLANEQFF. CDR3 in DNA: TGCAGTGCTAGAGATCCCCTAGCCAATGAGCAGTTCTTC. The V and J genes are TRBV20-1 and TRBJ2-1, with D maybe TRBD2 (5 bases). The CDR3 length is 13 residues. Trimming cost V 0 bases and J 6 bases, with 9 bases left between them. Germline CDR1 reads DFQATT; CDR2 reads SNEGSKA (reference sequence).

The V call is TRBV7-9, the J call TRBJ2-1; perhaps TRBD1 as D (6 bases). The CDR3 is 18 residues long. Trimming stripped 1 base from V and 0 bases from J, with 16 bases between. Germline-derived CDR1 and CDR2 are SEHNR and FQNEAQ (reference sequence). The CDR3 here is CASSLGMGASSSYNEQFF. The CDR3 DNA reads as TGTGCCAGCAGCTTAGGTATGGGGGCTAGCTCCTCCTACAATGAGCAGTTCTTC.

The chain recombines TRBV18 with TRBJ1-2; 7 bases align to TRBD1. The trim removed 5 bases at V and 0 bases at J, leaving 12 bases unmatched. The CDR3 has 17 amino acids. Per germline, CDR1 KGHSH and CDR2 LQKENI. CDR3 residues: CASSTLPRTGPNYGYTF. The CDR3 DNA reads TGTGCCAGCTCAACTCTACCTCGGACAGGCCCTAACTATGGCTACACCTTC.

This chain uses TRBV2 with TRBJ1-6, with a possible D match to TRBD1 (6 bases). The CDR3 extends over 15 amino acids. The V end was cut by 4 bases, the J end by 4 bases, with 11 bases between. Germline CDR1 SNHLY, CDR2 FYNNEI. The CDR3 here is CASSAGALYNSPLHF. The CDR3 region has the DNA TGTGCCAGCAGTGCGGGGGCCCTATATAATTCACCCCTCCACTTT.

V and J are TRBV9 and TRBJ2-1, with 9 bases identical to TRBD2. The CDR3 covers 17 residues. Trimming took 0 bases from V and 6 from J; bases not matched to a gene: 10. Germline values: CDR1 SGDLS, CDR2 YYNGEE. CDR3 sequence reads: CASSVDWGLAALNEQFF. The CDR3, as DNA: TGTGCCAGCAGCGTAGATTGGGGACTAGCCGCTCTCAATGAGCAGTTCTTC.

V is TRBV5-1 and J is TRBJ1-4; perhaps TRBD1 as D (5 bases). In germline, CDR1 is SGHRS, CDR2 YFSETQ. With 5 bases removed from V and 10 bases from J, the gap between germline ends came to 18 bases. The CDR3 consists of 14 residues. The DNA of the CDR3 is TGCGCCAGCAGAAAAGACCGACTCGGGGGAAAACTGTTTTTT. Translation: CASRKDRLGGKLFF.

The rearrangement uses TRBV11-2 and TRBJ2-3, with 10 nucleotides matching TRBD1. The CDR3 length is 17 residues. The V gene end was trimmed by 5 bases and the J gene end by 1 base; junction bases not matched to a gene: 9. Germline CDR1 is SGHAT and CDR2 is FQNNGV. The CDR3 nucleotides are TGTGCCAGCAGCCGACGGGACAGGGGAGGAGGCACAGATACGCAGTATTTT. The encoded protein is CASSRRDRGGGTDTQYF.

This clonotype was detected many times. The germline gene is not matched at one end of the junction; a read error may be the cause. The chain links TRBV28 to TRBJ1-2; 8 nucleotides match TRBD1. This CDR3 region has 13 residues. Germline V lookup: CDR1 MDHEN, CDR2 SYDVKM. The CDR3 loop reads CASSLTGVYGYTF. As DNA, the CDR3 is TGCGCCAGCAGCTTGACAGGGGTCTATGGCTACACCTTC.

There are a few counts of this clonotype. The chain is built from TRBV7-2 and TRBJ2-3; 10 bases fit TRBD2. V shed 1 base and J 7 bases; nucleotides not matched to a gene: 8. CDR1 and CDR2 (germline): SGHTA, FQGNSA. CDR3 length: 16 amino acids. The CDR3 sequence: CASSLGSGGALYTQYF. The CDR3 DNA follows: TGTGCCAGCAGCTTAGGGAGCGGGGGGGCCCTTTATACGCAGTATTTT.

The rearrangement links TRBV6-2 or TRBV6-3 to TRBJ1-6, with no clear D. V lost 5 bases, J lost 11 bases, and 19 bases lay in between. Germline CDR1 and CDR2: MNHEY and SVGEGT. This CDR3 has 15 residues. CDR3 nucleotide sequence: TGTGCCAGCAGTACTCGAGTAATTGGTTCGCCACCCCTCCACTTT. Translating gives CASSTRVIGSPPLHF.

The chain combines TRBV6-6 with TRBJ2-4; D perhaps matches TRBD2 (7 bases). The CDR3 consists of 17 residues. Germline loops: CDR1 MNHNY, CDR2 SVGAGI (reference sequence). Trimming left V 7 bases short and J 13 bases short, with 32 bases between. This CDR3 is CASIPGWRGPGDNEQYF. The CDR3, as DNA: TGTGCCAGCATTCCAGGTTGGCGGGGGCCAGGCGACAATGAGCAGTACTTC.

Points on this clonotype: At one of its ends the junction is not consistent with the germline gene, which may arise from a read error. The chain is built from TRBV20-1 and TRBJ2-1; 9 bases agree with TRBD1. CDR3 length equals 13 residues. Per the germline V gene, CDR1 is DFQATT and CDR2 is SNEGSKA (reference sequence). The CDR3 coding sequence is TGCAGTGCTTCCGGGACAGGGTTTAATGAGCAGTTATTC. Translation gives CSASGTGFNEQLF.

This clonotype was seen a handful of times. This chain joins TRBV4-2 and TRBJ2-5, with a weak D call TRBD2 (5 bases). Germline V gives CDR1 LGHNA, CDR2 YNFKEQ. V lost 4 bases and J lost 11, with 20 bases in between. CDR3 length: 14 residues. CDR3 amino acids: CASSLSRDYNEQYF. CDR3 sequence (DNA): TGTGCCAGCAGCCTTAGCAGAGACTACAATGAGCAGTACTTC.

This clonotype has only a few counts. At one end the junction does not follow the germline gene, possibly because of a read error. This chain joins TRBV10-3 and TRBJ2-1, with 12 nucleotides matching TRBD2. Per the germline V gene, CDR1 is ENHRY and CDR2 is SYGVKD. CDR3 length: 15 residues. The CDR3 DNA sequence: TGTGCCATCAGGACTAGCGGGAGCTCCTACGATGAGCAGTTCTTC. Residues: CAIRTSGSSYDEQFF.

The chain has TRBV7-9 and TRBJ2-2; TRBD1 matches at 7 bases. Germline values: CDR1 SEHNR, CDR2 FQNEAQ (reference sequence). The V and J ends lost 8 bases and 1 base, in that order; junction bases with no gene match: 7. This CDR3 is built from 15 residues. The CDR3: CASGSTGRNTGELFF. The CDR3 nucleotides are TGTGCCAGCGGCTCGACAGGGAGGAACACCGGGGAGCTGTTTTTT.